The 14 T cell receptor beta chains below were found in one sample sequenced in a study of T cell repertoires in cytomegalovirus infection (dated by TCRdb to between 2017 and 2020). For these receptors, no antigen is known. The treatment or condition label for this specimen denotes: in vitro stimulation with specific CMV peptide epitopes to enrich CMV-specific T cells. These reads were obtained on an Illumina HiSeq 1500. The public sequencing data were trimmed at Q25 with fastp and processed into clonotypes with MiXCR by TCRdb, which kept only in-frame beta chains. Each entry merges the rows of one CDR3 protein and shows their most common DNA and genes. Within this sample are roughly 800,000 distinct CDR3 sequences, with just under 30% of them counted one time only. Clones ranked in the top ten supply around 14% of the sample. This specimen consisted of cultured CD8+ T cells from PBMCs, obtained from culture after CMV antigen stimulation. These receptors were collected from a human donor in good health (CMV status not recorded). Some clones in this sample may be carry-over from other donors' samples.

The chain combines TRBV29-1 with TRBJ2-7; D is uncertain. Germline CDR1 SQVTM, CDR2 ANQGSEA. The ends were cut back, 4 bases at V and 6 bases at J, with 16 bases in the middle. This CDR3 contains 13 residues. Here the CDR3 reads CSVAHIGSGEQYF. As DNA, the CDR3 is TGCAGCGTTGCTCACATTGGGTCGGGCGAGCAGTACTTC.

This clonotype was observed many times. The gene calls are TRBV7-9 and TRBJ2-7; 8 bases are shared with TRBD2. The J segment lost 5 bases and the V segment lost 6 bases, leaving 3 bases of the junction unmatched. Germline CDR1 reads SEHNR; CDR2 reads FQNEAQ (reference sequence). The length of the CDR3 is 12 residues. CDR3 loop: CASSPGGHEQYV. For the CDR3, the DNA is TGTGCCAGCAGTCCGGGAGGGCACGAGCAGTACGTC.

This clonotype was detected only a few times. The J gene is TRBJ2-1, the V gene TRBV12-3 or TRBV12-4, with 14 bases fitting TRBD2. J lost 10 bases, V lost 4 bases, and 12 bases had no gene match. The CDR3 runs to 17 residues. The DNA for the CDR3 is TGTGCCAGCAGTTCACTTAAGGAGGGACTAGCGGGGGCGGAGCAGTTCTTC. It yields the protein CASSSLKEGLAGAEQFF.

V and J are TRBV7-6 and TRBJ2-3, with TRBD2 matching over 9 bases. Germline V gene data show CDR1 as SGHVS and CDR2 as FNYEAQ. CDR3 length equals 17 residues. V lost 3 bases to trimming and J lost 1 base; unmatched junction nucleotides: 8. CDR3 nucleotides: TGTGCCAGCAGCTTCCCGAGGGCTAGCGGGGGCACAGATACGCAGTATTTT. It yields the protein CASSFPRASGGTDTQYF.

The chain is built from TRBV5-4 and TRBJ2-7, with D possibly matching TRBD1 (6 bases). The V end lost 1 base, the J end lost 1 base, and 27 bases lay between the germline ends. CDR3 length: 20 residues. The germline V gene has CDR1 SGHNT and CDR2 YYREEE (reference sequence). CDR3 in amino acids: CASSLFRGYEPAQLSYEQYV. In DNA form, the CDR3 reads TGTGCCAGCAGCTTGTTCAGGGGATACGAACCGGCCCAGCTGTCCTACGAGCAGTACGTC.

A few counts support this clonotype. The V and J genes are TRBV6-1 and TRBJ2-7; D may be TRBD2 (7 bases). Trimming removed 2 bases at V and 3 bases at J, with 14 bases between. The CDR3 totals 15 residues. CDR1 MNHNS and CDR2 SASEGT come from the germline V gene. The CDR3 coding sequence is TGTGCCAGCAGTGAAAAAGGGGGGGAGTACTACGAGCAGTACTTC. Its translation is CASSEKGGEYYEQYF.

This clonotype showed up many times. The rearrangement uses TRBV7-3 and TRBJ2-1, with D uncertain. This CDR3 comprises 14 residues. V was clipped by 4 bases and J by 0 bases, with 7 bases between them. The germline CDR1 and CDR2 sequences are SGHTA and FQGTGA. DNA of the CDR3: TGTGCCAGCAGCTCGGAGAACTCCTACAATGAGCAGTTCTTC. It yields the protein CASSSENSYNEQFF.

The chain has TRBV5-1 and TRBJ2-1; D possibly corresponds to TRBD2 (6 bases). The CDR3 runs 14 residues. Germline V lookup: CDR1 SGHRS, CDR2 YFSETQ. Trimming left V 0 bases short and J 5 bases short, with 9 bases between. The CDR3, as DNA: TGCGCCAGCAGCTTGGAATTAGCGGACAATGAGCAGTTCTTC. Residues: CASSLELADNEQFF.

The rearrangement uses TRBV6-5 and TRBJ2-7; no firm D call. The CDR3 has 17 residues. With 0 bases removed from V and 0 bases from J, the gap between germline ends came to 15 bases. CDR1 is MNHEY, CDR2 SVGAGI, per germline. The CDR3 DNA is TGTGCCAGCAGTTACTCGGGCGGAGTGAGGAGCTCCTACGAGCAGTACTTC. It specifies CASSYSGGVRSSYEQYF.

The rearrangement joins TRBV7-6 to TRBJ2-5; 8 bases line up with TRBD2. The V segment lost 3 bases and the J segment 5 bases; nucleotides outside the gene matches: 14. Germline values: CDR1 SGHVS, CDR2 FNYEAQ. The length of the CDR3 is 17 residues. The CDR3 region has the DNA TGTGCCAGCAGCTTTCGGGGTAGCGGGGCCCTGCTGGAGACCCAGTACTTC. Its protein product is CASSFRGSGALLETQYF. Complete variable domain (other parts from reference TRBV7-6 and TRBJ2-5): GAGVSQSPRYKVTKRGQDVALRCDPISGHVSLYWYRQALGQGPEFLTYFNYEAQQDKSGLPNDRFSAERPEGSISTLTIQRTEQRDSAMYRCASSFRGSGALLETQYFGPGTRLLVL.

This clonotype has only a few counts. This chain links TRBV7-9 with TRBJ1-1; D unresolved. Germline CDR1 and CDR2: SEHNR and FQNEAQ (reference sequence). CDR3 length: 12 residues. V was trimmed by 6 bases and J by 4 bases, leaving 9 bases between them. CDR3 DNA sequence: TGTGCCAGCAGTCAAATGGGCACTGAAGCTTTCTTT. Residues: CASSQMGTEAFF.

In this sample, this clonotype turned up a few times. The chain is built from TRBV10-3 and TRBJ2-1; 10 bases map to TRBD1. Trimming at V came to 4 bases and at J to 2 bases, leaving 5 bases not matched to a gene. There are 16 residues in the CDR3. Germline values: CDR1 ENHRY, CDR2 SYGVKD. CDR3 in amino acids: CAISVRDRGPYNEQFF. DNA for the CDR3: TGTGCCATCAGTGTCCGGGACAGGGGCCCCTACAATGAGCAGTTCTTC.

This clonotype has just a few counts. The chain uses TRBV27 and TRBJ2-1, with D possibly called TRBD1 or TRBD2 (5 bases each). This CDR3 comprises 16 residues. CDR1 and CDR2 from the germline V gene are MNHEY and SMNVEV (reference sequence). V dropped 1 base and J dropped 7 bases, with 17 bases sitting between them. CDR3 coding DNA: TGTGCCAGCAGTTTATACAGGACTTTCGAAAGTAATGAGCAGTTCTTC. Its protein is CASSLYRTFESNEQFF.

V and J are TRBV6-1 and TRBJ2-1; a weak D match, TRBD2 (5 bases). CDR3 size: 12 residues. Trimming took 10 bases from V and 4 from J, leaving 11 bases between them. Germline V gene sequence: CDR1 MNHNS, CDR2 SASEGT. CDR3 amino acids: CATGGSYNEQFF. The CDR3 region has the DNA TGTGCCACGGGTGGGAGTTACAATGAGCAGTTCTTC.